Below are 27 T cell receptor beta chains sequenced from a single sample in a study of siplizumab effects on memory and regulatory T cells (dated by TCRdb to the late 2010s). Libraries were prepared through the immunoSEQ multiplex PCR assay. Entries here come from immuneACCESS through TCRdb and include only in-frame sequences with V and J called. Some clones fail to appear in such tables; in the studies checked, an unresolved V gene covers under half of the shortfall, and the cause of the remainder is unknown. Present in this sample are over 85,000 clones, roughly 92% of which were seen just once. Jointly, the top ten make up 1% to 1.5% of the sample. The sample taken for sequencing was CD4+ T cells sorted from blood. These receptors all come from a human donor in good health.

V and J are TRBV30 and TRBJ2-1; TRBD2 agrees at 11 bases. V lost 5 bases and J lost 6; bases outside the gene matches: 9. This CDR3 comprises 15 residues. Germline lookup yields CDR1 GTSNPN and CDR2 SVGIG (reference sequence). CDR3 coding DNA: TGTGCCTGGGCTACCGGGACTAGCGGACCCAATGAGCAGTTCTTC. Translated, it gives CAWATGTSGPNEQFF.

V and J are TRBV19 and TRBJ1-4, with TRBD1 matching 7 bases. This CDR3 is 16 amino acids long. With 5 bases clipped from V and 5 bases from J, the junction kept 11 bases outside the gene matches. Germline values: CDR1 LNHDA, CDR2 SQIVND (reference sequence). The CDR3 DNA follows: TGTGCCAGTAGTCCATTCTACAGGGGTAGGAATGAAAAACTGTTTTTT. Its protein product is CASSPFYRGRNEKLFF.

The rearrangement links TRBV10-3 to TRBJ2-7; 7 bases are a match to TRBD2. This CDR3 has 14 residues. Germline CDR1 and CDR2: ENHRY and SYGVKD. Unmatched junction bases numbered 7, after V lost 6 bases and J lost 2 bases. The CDR3 region is CAIRNSGETYEQYF. The CDR3 nucleotides read TGTGCCATCAGAAACAGCGGGGAGACCTACGAGCAGTACTTC.

DNA for the CDR3: TGTGCCAGCAGTGGACAGAACAGGGACCGGGTAATACACTACGAGCAGTACTTC. This sequence encodes CASSGQNRDRVIHYEQYF. The chain is built from TRBV28 and TRBJ2-7; maybe TRBD1 (6 bases). Germline-derived CDR1 and CDR2 are MDHEN and SYDVKM. The CDR3 extends over 18 amino acids. The V end was cut by 5 bases, the J end by 3 bases, with 26 bases between.

This clone was seen only a few times. Here the CDR3 DNA reads TGTGCCAGCAGGTCACAGGGAAGTGGCAATCAGCCCCAGCATTTT. Translation: CASRSQGSGNQPQHF. The chain links TRBV2 to TRBJ1-5; a possible D gene is TRBD1 (6 bases). The CDR3 sequence is 15 residues long. Germline CDR1 SNHLY, CDR2 FYNNEI. The germline V and J ends were trimmed by 6 bases and 2 bases, with 14 bases remaining between them.

This clone was observed a single time. This rearrangement joins TRBV25-1 to TRBJ2-1; the match to TRBD2 covers 12 bases. J lost 7 bases, V lost 4 bases, and 5 bases had no gene match. From germline, CDR1 is MGHDK and CDR2 SYGVNS. The CDR3 runs 15 residues. The CDR3 DNA sequence: TGTGCCAGCAGTGGCCGACTAGCGGGAGTTAATGAGCAGTTCTTC. This codes for CASSGRLAGVNEQFF.

The chain recombines TRBV5-1 with TRBJ1-1, with 8 bases aligning to TRBD1. Unmatched junction bases numbered 7, after V lost 5 bases and J lost 1 base. The CDR3 runs to 15 residues. Germline CDR1 is SGHRS and CDR2 is YFSETQ. CDR3 in amino acids: CASSFIGQGNTEAFF. The CDR3 coding sequence is TGCGCCAGCAGTTTCATTGGACAGGGGAACACTGAAGCTTTCTTT.

J is TRBJ1-4 and V is TRBV4-1, with TRBD1 matching 9 bases. V shed 8 bases, J shed 8 bases, and the junction held 12 bases outside the gene matches. Germline V gives CDR1 MGHRA, CDR2 YSYEKL. This CDR3 has 15 amino acids. As DNA, the CDR3 is TGCGCCAGCTTAAGTCTACAGGGGGCGCGAGAAAAACTGTTTTTT. Translating it yields CASLSLQGAREKLFF.

The chain couples TRBV7-9 to TRBJ2-2; TRBD2 matches 11 bases. V trimming: 5 bases; J trimming: 1 base; junction bases outside the gene matches: 3. Germline V gene sequence: CDR1 SEHNR, CDR2 FQNEAQ (reference sequence). This CDR3 is built from 16 residues. CDR3 DNA sequence: TGTGCCAGCAGCAGAGGGACTAGCGGGAACACCGGGGAGCTGTTTTTT. Translation gives CASSRGTSGNTGELFF.

V is TRBV19 and J is TRBJ2-5; 8 positions match TRBD1. The CDR3 contains 14 residues. The J segment lost 2 bases and the V segment lost 8 bases, leaving 7 bases of the junction unmatched. The germline CDR1 and CDR2 sequences are LNHDA and SQIVND (reference sequence). The CDR3 region has the DNA TGTGCCAGTCGCGACAGGGGTGGACAAGAGACCCAGTACTTC. Amino acids: CASRDRGGQETQYF.

This chain links TRBV19 with TRBJ1-5; 9 bases are shared with TRBD1. Per the germline V gene, CDR1 is LNHDA and CDR2 is SQIVND (reference sequence). CDR3 length equals 15 residues. The trim removed 4 bases at V and 3 bases at J, leaving 4 bases unmatched. This CDR3 reads CASSRGQGDNQPQHF. The CDR3, as DNA: TGTGCCAGTAGTAGGGGACAGGGTGACAATCAGCCCCAGCATTTT.

CDR3 coding DNA: TGTGCCAGCAGCCCTGGGACAGCCTACAATGAGCAGTTCTTC. This gives the protein CASSPGTAYNEQFF. The rearrangement uses TRBV7-9 and TRBJ2-1, with 7 bases identical to TRBD1. V lost 5 bases and J lost 2; bases outside the gene matches: 3. Germline values: CDR1 SEHNR, CDR2 FQNEAQ (reference sequence). The CDR3 covers 14 residues.

This clone showed up just a few times. This chain uses TRBV19 with TRBJ2-7; 11 nucleotides match TRBD1. The CDR3 loop spans 13 amino acids. Germline V lookup: CDR1 LNHDA, CDR2 SQIVND (reference sequence). V was pared by 7 bases and J by 6 bases, with 5 bases of the junction left unmatched. The CDR3 nucleotides are TGTGCCAGTAAGGGGACAGGGGGAGCCGAGCAGTACTTC. Protein sequence: CASKGTGGAEQYF.

This clone was found once. The rearrangement uses TRBV4-1 and TRBJ2-3; D is unresolved. V dropped 8 bases and J dropped 2 bases, with 26 bases sitting between them. The V gene's germline CDR1 is MGHRA and CDR2 YSYEKL. There are 18 residues in the CDR3. As DNA, the CDR3 is TGCGCCAGCTCTCACAGACCAGCGAAAGTTCTACCCACAGATACGCAGTATTTT. Amino acid sequence: CASSHRPAKVLPTDTQYF.

The chain joins TRBV19 to TRBJ1-2; TRBD1 is a possible D gene (6 bases). Germline values: CDR1 LNHDA, CDR2 SQIVND (reference sequence). This CDR3 spans 14 amino acids. V lost 4 bases and J lost 2, with 11 bases in between. As DNA, the CDR3 is TGTGCCAGTAGTAAGCCAGGGGAAAACTATGGCTACACCTTC. Its protein product is CASSKPGENYGYTF.

The chain joins TRBV12-5 to TRBJ1-4, with unresolved D. The germline V gene encodes CDR1 LGHNT and CDR2 FRNRAP. Trimming pared 7 bases from V and 3 bases from J, leaving 12 bases between. This CDR3 comprises 14 residues. CDR3 protein: CASALGGSNEKLFF. The CDR3 DNA reads as TGTGCTAGTGCCCTTGGCGGGTCTAATGAAAAACTGTTTTTT.

This sequence joins TRBV6-1 and TRBJ1-2; D unresolved. Trimming took 4 bases from V and 2 from J, leaving 5 bases between them. CDR3 length: 12 residues. Germline V gene lookup returns CDR1 MNHNS and CDR2 SASEGT. The CDR3 coding sequence is TGTGCCAGCAGTGTAGCAAACTATGGCTACACCTTC. Protein: CASSVANYGYTF.

This clone was counted a single time. The chain combines TRBV7-9 with TRBJ1-1, with D maybe TRBD1 (5 bases). V lost 5 bases and J lost 7, with 17 bases in between. Germline CDR1 SEHNR, CDR2 FQNEAQ (reference sequence). The CDR3 sequence is 14 residues long. The CDR3 spells CASSNVAGKGEAFF. In nucleotides, the CDR3 is TGTGCCAGCAGCAATGTAGCAGGGAAAGGTGAAGCTTTCTTT. Looking up the rest from reference TRBV7-9 and TRBJ1-1 gives the full variable domain: DTGVSQNPRHKITKRGQNVTFRCDPISEHNRLYWYRQTLGQGPEFLTYFQNEAQLEKSRLLSDRFSAERPKGSFSTLEIQRTEQGDSAMYLCASSNVAGKGEAFFGQGTRLTVV.

The genes are TRBV20-1 and TRBJ1-2; D is possibly TRBD1 (5 bases). CDR1 and CDR2 from the germline V gene are DFQATT and SNEGSKA (reference sequence). The CDR3 sequence is 11 residues long. The V end was cut by 7 bases, the J end by 3 bases, with 9 bases between. The CDR3 is CSVRDYYGYTF. The CDR3 DNA is TGCAGTGTACGGGACTACTATGGCTACACCTTC.

The chain has TRBV6-5 and TRBJ1-6; 9 bases align to TRBD1. The CDR3 is 16 amino acids. V dropped 1 base and J dropped 6; count of bases not matched to a gene: 4. Germline CDR1 is MNHEY and CDR2 is SVGAGI. CDR3 sequence (DNA): TGTGCCAGCAGTTACTTGGGACAGGGACGTAATTCACCCCTCCACTTT. Protein: CASSYLGQGRNSPLHF.

The CDR3 nucleotides are TGTGCCAGCAGCTTAGCCGGGACTAGCGGGGCCACAGATACGCAGTATTTT. As protein: CASSLAGTSGATDTQYF. The genes are TRBV11-2 and TRBJ2-3; 13 bases align to TRBD2. This CDR3 comprises 17 residues. Trimming took 1 base from V and 2 from J; bases not matched to a gene: 3. Germline CDR1 and CDR2: SGHAT and FQNNGV.

This clone has a single count. The V call is TRBV5-1, the J call TRBJ2-3, with a tentative D call TRBD2 (6 bases). Trimming left V 3 bases short and J 0 bases short, with 11 bases between. The germline V gene encodes CDR1 SGHRS and CDR2 YFSETQ. This CDR3 is 15 amino acids long. For the CDR3, the DNA is TGCGCCAGCAGCTGGGACTGGGCCAGCACAGATACGCAGTATTTT. Its translation: CASSWDWASTDTQYF.

The V call is TRBV6-6, the J call TRBJ2-1; D gene unclear. The germline CDR1 and CDR2 sequences are MNHNY and SVGAGI (reference sequence). The V end lost 0 bases, the J end lost 5 bases, and 8 bases lay between the germline ends. The CDR3 is 14 residues long. CDR3 residues: CASSYSLGNNEQFF. The CDR3, as DNA: TGTGCCAGCAGTTACTCGCTGGGGAACAATGAGCAGTTCTTC.

J is TRBJ2-1 and V is TRBV5-1; perhaps TRBD2 as D (6 bases). Trimming took 4 bases from V and 8 from J, leaving 16 bases between them. Germline-derived CDR1 and CDR2 are SGHRS and YFSETQ. CDR3 length equals 14 residues. CDR3 residues: CASSIARRGDEQFF. The CDR3 nucleotides read TGCGCCAGCAGCATAGCTAGGAGGGGCGATGAGCAGTTCTTC. Combining the CDR3 with reference TRBV5-1 and TRBJ2-1 gives the whole variable domain KAGVTQTPRYLIKTRGQQVTLSCSPISGHRSVSWYQQTPGQGLQFLFEYFSETQRNKGNFPGRFSGRQFSNSRSEMNVSTLELGDSALYLCASSIARRGDEQFFGPGTRLTVL.

The chain has TRBV7-3 and TRBJ2-5; D call uncertain. Between the trimmed V and J ends, which lost 2 bases and 1 base, there was a span of 5 bases. Per the germline V gene, CDR1 is SGHTA and CDR2 is FQGTGA. This CDR3 is 13 amino acids long. CDR3 region: CASSLVIQETQYF. The CDR3 DNA is TGTGCCAGCAGCTTAGTTATCCAAGAGACCCAGTACTTC.

V gene TRBV4-1 combines with J gene TRBJ2-7; no clear D. The V gene's germline CDR1 is MGHRA and CDR2 YSYEKL. Trimming took 0 bases from V and 3 from J, leaving 6 bases between them. This CDR3 region has 13 residues. This CDR3 is CASSQERYYEQYF. For the CDR3, the DNA is TGCGCCAGCAGCCAAGAAAGGTACTACGAGCAGTACTTC.

The chain has TRBV18 and TRBJ2-7; no firm D call. The CDR3 totals 14 residues. Germline CDR1 reads KGHSH; CDR2 reads LQKENI. With 4 bases removed from V and 6 bases from J, the gap between germline ends came to 16 bases. This CDR3 reads CASSQGFSASEQYF. CDR3 nucleotides: TGTGCCAGCTCACAAGGATTTTCCGCGAGCGAGCAGTACTTC.